The rows below give T cell receptor beta chains drawn from one sample of a study of blood T cell repertoires in COVID-19. Repertoires were generated with immunoSEQ multiplex PCR, while TCRdb's copy carries only in-frame clones and drops some. Of 85,000 to 100,000 clones detected, roughly 80% appear once; the ten largest clones hold around 15%. The specimen was peripheral blood. The origin of the receptors is a woman aged 55-69 years with acute or convalescent COVID-19. Both conserved end residues are part of each CDR3. The D gene is left open where the match is weak. The size entry is marked missing in some rows and otherwise reads once, few, many or a size class.

v_gene	d_gene	j_gene	abundance	CDR3nt	CDR3aa
TRBV12-5	-	TRBJ1-3	-	TGTGCTAGTGGCACAGGGAACACCATATATTTT	CASGTGNTIYF
TRBV19	-	TRBJ2-1	-	TGTGCCAGTAGTATAGAGGCCAGATTATACAATGAGCAGTTCTTC	CASSIEARLYNEQFF
TRBV5-1	-	TRBJ1-1	-	TGCGCCAGCAGCTTGAGACGAGGGCGCACTGAAGCTTTCTTT	CASSLRRGRTEAFF
TRBV20-1	-	TRBJ1-1	-	TGCAGTGCTAGTAGCAGGGTGAACACTGAAGCTTTCTTT	CSASSRVNTEAFF
TRBV11-1	-	TRBJ2-1	-	TGTGCCAGCAGCTTAGGGGGGGAGGTGAATGAGCAGTTCTTC	CASSLGGEVNEQFF
TRBV28	-	TRBJ1-2	-	TGTGCCTGGGGGGGATTTAACTATGGCTACACCTTC	CAWGGFNYGYTF
TRBV7-9	TRBD1	TRBJ1-2	-	TGTGCCAGCAGCCTCGGGACAGGGTCTGGCTATGGCTACACCTTC	CASSLGTGSGYGYTF
TRBV6-5	TRBD2	TRBJ2-2	few	TGTGCCAGTAGGAGACTAGCCGGAACCGGGGAGCTGTTTTTT	CASRRLAGTGELFF
TRBV18	-	TRBJ1-2	-	TGTGCCAGCTCACCACCGGGCGATTATGGCTACACCTTC	CASSPPGDYGYTF
TRBV7-2	TRBD2	TRBJ2-2	-	TGTGCCAGCAGCTCCGGGACTAGAGGCACCGGGGAGCTGTTTTTT	CASSSGTRGTGELFF
TRBV4-1	TRBD2	TRBJ2-3	-	TGCGCCAGCAGCCAAATCGGGGGGGCACCAGATACGCAGTATTTT	CASSQIGGAPDTQYF
TRBV18	TRBD1	TRBJ2-1	-	TGTGCCAGCTCACCACTGTGGGACGCAGGGGGCGATGAGCAGTTCTTC	CASSPLWDAGGDEQFF
TRBV9	-	TRBJ2-1	-	TGTGCCAGCAGCGTAGGTGCGGGGGCCCTCTACAATGAGCAGTTCTTC	CASSVGAGALYNEQFF
TRBV4-2	-	TRBJ1-2	-	TGTGCCAGCACACCCCAATACCGAGCCTCTGGCTACACCTTC	CASTPQYRASGYTF
TRBV28	TRBD1	TRBJ1-4	-	TGTGCCAGCAGTTATCCGGGACAGGGAGGAGAAAAACTGTTTTTT	CASSYPGQGGEKLFF
TRBV6-4	TRBD2	TRBJ2-2	-	TGTGCCAGCAGTGCCCTCCTAGCGGGGGGGCCTGGCACCGGGGAGCTGTTTTTT	CASSALLAGGPGTGELFF
TRBV5-4	-	TRBJ1-2	-	TGTGCCAGCAGCTTGGACTCCGGCTATGGCTACACCTTC	CASSLDSGYGYTF
TRBV6-5	TRBD1	TRBJ1-1	few	TGTGCCAGCAGGATGGGACAGGGAGGAACTGAAGCTTTCTTT	CASRMGQGGTEAFF